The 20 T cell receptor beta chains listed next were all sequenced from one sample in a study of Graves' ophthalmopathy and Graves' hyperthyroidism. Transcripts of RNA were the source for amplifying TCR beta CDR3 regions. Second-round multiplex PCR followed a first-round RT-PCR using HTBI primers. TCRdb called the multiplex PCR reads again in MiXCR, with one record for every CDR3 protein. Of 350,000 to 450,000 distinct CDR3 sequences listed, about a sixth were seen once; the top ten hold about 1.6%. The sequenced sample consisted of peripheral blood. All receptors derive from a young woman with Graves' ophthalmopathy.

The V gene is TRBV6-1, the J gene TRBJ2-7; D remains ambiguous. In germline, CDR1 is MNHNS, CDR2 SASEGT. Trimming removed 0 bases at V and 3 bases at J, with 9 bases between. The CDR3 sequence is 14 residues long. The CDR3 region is CASSEAGYYYEQYF. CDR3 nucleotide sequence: TGTGCCAGCAGTGAAGCGGGATATTACTACGAGCAGTACTTC.

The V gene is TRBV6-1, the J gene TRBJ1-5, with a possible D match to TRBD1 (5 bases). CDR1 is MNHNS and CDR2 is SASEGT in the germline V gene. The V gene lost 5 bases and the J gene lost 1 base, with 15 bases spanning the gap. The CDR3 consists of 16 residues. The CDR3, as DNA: TGTGCCAGCAGTCGTACCTTCGACAGAAGCAATCAGCCCCAGCATTTT. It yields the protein CASSRTFDRSNQPQHF.

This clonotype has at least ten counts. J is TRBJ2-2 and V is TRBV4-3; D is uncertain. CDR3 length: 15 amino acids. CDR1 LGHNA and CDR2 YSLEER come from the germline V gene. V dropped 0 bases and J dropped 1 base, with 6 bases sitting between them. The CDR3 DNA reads TGCGCCAGCAGCCAAGATACGGGGAACACCGGGGAGCTGTTTTTT. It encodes CASSQDTGNTGELFF.

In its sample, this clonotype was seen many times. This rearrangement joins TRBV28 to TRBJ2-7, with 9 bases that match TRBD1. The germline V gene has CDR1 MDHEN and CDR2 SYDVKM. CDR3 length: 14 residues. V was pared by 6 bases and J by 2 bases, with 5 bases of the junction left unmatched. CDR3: CASRGQGLTYEQYF. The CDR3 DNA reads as TGTGCCAGCAGAGGACAGGGGTTGACCTACGAGCAGTACTTC.

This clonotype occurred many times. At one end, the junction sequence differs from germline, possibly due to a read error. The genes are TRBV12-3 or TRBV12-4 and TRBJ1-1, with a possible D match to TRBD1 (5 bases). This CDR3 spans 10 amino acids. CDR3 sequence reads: CASSLGVALF. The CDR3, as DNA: TGTGCCAGCAGTTTGGGGGTAGCTCTCTTT.

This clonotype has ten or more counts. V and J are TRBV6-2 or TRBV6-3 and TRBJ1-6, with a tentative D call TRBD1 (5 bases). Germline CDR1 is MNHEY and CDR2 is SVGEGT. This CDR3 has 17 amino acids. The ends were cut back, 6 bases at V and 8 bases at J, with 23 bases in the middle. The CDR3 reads CASRMPAGREEHSPLHF. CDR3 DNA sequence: TGTGCCAGCAGGATGCCCGCGGGCAGGGAGGAACATTCACCCCTCCACTTT.

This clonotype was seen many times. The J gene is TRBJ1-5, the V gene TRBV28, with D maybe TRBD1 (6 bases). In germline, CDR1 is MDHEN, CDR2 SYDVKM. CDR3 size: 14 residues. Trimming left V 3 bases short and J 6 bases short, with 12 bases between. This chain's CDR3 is CASSFPQGTQPQHF. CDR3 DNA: TGTGCCAGCAGTTTCCCACAGGGAACTCAGCCCCAGCATTTT.

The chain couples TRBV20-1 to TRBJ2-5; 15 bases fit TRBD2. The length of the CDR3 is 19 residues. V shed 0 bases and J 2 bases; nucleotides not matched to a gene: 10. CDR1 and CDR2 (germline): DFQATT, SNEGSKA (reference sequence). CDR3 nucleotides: TGCAGTGCTAGAGATCCAGGACTAGCGGGAGGGAACCCTCAAGAGACCCAGTACTTC. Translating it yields CSARDPGLAGGNPQETQYF.

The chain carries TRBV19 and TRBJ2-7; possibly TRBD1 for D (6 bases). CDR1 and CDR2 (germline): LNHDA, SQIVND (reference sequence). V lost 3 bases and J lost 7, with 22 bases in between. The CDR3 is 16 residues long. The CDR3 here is CASSIALGAGVEEQYF. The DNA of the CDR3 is TGTGCCAGTAGTATCGCCCTTGGGGCAGGGGTGGAGGAGCAGTACTTC.

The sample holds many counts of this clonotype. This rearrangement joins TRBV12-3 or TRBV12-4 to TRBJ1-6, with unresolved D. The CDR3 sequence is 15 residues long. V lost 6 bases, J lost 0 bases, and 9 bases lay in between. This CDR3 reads CASRVDRSYNSPLHF. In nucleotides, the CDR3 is TGTGCCAGCAGAGTGGACCGCTCCTATAATTCACCCCTCCACTTT.

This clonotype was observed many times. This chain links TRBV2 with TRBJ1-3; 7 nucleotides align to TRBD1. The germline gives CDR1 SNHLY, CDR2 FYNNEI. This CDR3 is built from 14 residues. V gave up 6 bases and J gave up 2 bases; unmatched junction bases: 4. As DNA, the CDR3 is TGTGCCAGCAGAGCGACAGGGACTGGAAACACCATATATTTT. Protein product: CASRATGTGNTIYF.

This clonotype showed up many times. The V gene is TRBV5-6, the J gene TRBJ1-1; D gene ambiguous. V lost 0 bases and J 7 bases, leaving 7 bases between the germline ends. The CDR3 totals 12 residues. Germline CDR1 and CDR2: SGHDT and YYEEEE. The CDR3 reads CASSLAVGEAFF. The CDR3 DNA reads TGTGCCAGCAGCTTGGCGGTGGGTGAAGCTTTCTTT.

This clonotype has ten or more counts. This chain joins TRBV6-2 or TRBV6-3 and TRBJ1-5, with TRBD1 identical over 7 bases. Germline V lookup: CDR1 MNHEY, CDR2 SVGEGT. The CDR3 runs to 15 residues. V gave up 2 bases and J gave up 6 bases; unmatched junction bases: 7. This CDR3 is CASSYDRVRAQPQHF. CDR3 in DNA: TGTGCCAGCAGTTACGACAGGGTGAGGGCTCAGCCCCAGCATTTT.

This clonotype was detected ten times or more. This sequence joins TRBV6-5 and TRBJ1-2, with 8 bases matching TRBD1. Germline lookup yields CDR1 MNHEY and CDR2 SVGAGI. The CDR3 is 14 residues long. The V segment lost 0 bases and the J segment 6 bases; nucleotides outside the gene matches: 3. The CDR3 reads CASSYSATGDGYTF. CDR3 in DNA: TGTGCCAGCAGTTACTCGGCGACAGGGGATGGCTACACCTTC.

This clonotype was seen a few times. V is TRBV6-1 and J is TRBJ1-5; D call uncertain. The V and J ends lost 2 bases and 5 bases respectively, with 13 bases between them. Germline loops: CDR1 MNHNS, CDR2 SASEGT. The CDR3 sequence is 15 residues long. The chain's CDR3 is CASSEPADVYQPQHF. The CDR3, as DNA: TGTGCCAGCAGTGAACCCGCGGACGTCTATCAGCCCCAGCATTTT.

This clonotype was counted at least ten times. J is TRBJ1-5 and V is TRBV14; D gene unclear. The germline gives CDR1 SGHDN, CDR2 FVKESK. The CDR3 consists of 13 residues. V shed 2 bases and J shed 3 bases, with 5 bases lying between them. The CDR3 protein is CASSQRDNQPQHF. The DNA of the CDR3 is TGTGCCAGCAGCCAACGGGACAATCAGCCCCAGCATTTT.

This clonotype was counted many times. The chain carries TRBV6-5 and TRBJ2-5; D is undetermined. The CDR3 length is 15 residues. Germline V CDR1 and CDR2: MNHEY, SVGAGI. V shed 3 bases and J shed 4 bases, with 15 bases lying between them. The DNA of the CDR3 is TGTGCCAGCAGTTATTTTTCCACATCAAGAGAGACCCAGTACTTC. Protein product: CASSYFSTSRETQYF.

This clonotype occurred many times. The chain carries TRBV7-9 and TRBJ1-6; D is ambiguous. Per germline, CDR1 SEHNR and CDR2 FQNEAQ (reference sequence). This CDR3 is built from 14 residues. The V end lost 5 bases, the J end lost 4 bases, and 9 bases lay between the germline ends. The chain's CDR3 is CASSPTGYNSPLHF. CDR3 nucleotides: TGTGCCAGCAGCCCCACCGGGTATAATTCACCCCTCCACTTT.

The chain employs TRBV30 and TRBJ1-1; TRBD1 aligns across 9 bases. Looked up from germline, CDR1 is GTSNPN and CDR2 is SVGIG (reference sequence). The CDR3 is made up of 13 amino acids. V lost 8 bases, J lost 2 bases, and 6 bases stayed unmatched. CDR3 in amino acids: CAGDRDFNTEAFF. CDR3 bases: TGTGCCGGGGACAGGGATTTTAACACTGAAGCTTTCTTT. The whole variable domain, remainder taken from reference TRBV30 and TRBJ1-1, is SQTIHQWPATLVQPVGSPLSLECTVEGTSNPNLYWYRQAAGRGLQLLFYSVGIGQISSEVPQNLSASRPQDRQFILSSKKLLLSDSGFYLCAGDRDFNTEAFFGQGTRLTVV.

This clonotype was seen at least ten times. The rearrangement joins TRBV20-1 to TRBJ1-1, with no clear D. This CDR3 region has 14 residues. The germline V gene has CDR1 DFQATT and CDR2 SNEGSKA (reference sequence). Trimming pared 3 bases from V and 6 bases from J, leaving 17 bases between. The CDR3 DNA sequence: TGCAGTGCTAGCTCAAGGCCTACGGACTCTGAAGCTTTCTTT. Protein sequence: CSASSRPTDSEAFF.